This TCR beta chain comes out of a study of blood T cell repertoires in COVID-19. The CDR3 sequence is 14 residues long. V lost 4 bases and J lost 6; bases outside the gene matches: 7. Germline values: CDR1 SGHKS, CDR2 YYEKEE (reference sequence). Authors' processing steps: Nucleated cell counts were estimated from reference gene primer amplification. Data came from immunoSEQ multiplex PCR; TCRdb stores just in-frame clones and leaves some out. V and J calls and clone size follow that table, whereas D and trimming were derived from the DNA. The sample comprises over 300,000 clones, 65% to 90% of which are singletons, and about 10% rests with the top ten.

The sequence was collected from a woman in her late teens or twenties who had recovered from COVID-19. The chain couples TRBV5-5 to TRBJ2-4, with 7 bases matching TRBD1. Material for sequencing was PBMCs or T cells enriched from blood (not recorded which). The CDR3 nucleotides are TGTGCCAGCAGCACCGGGACAGAGAGAAACATTCAGTACTTC. Translated: CASSTGTERNIQYF.